What follows are 17 T cell receptor beta chains derived from one specimen sequenced in a study of blood T cell repertoires in COVID-19. Generated by immunoSEQ multiplex PCR, the TCRdb table keeps only in-frame clones and is missing some. Among 350,000 to 450,000 clones, 80% to 90% were seen once, and the ten largest hold roughly 1.1%. The specimen was PBMCs or T cells enriched from blood (not recorded which). These receptors were collected from a young man who had recovered from COVID-19.

This chain connects TRBV25-1 to TRBJ2-7; 7 nucleotides align to TRBD2. Germline V gene lookup returns CDR1 MGHDK and CDR2 SYGVNS. This CDR3 is 16 amino acids long. V trimming: 8 bases; J trimming: 3 bases; junction bases outside the gene matches: 16. For the CDR3, the DNA is TGTGCCAGCGGCTGCTCGGGACTACCTGAACTCTACGAGCAGTACTTC. Translation gives CASGCSGLPELYEQYF.

The genes are TRBV28 and TRBJ1-5, with D possibly TRBD1 on 6 matching bases. This CDR3 contains 13 residues. V lost 6 bases and J lost 6, with 12 bases in between. The V gene's germline CDR1 is MDHEN and CDR2 SYDVKM. The CDR3, as DNA: TGTGCCAGCAGGGGCCAGGGGTTTCAGCCCCAGCATTTT. Translation gives CASRGQGFQPQHF.

Remarks on this clone: Other DNA sequences in the same sample also yield this CDR3. The chain is built from TRBV19 and TRBJ2-7; possibly TRBD2 for D (6 bases). This CDR3 has 13 amino acids. Germline V gene sequence: CDR1 LNHDA, CDR2 SQIVND (reference sequence). V lost 1 base and J lost 4, with 8 bases in between. CDR3 sequence: CASSIAGVYEQYF. In DNA form, the CDR3 reads TGTGCCAGTAGTATAGCGGGAGTATACGAGCAGTACTTC.

The J gene is TRBJ2-5, the V gene TRBV10-3; 8 positions agree with TRBD1. J lost 5 bases, V lost 5 bases, and 10 bases had no gene match. In germline, CDR1 is ENHRY, CDR2 SYGVKD. The CDR3 runs 15 residues. In DNA, the CDR3 is TGTGCCATCAGTAGCGACAGGGGCCCCGGGGAGACCCAGTACTTC. This codes for CAISSDRGPGETQYF.

The chain couples TRBV4-1 to TRBJ2-1, with D unclear. V was shortened by 0 bases and J by 9 bases, with 6 bases between the two germline ends. Germline assignment: CDR1 MGHRA and CDR2 YSYEKL. The CDR3 has 12 amino acids. The CDR3, as DNA: TGCGCCAGCAGCCAAGATCTATTTGAGCAGTTCTTC. This translates into CASSQDLFEQFF.

In this sample, this clone turned up a few times. V gene TRBV6-6 combines with J gene TRBJ2-7; D perhaps matches TRBD2 (6 bases). CDR1 and CDR2 (germline): MNHNY, SVGAGI (reference sequence). The CDR3 consists of 19 residues. Trimming removed 5 bases from V and 0 bases from J, with 26 bases in between. CDR3 residues: CASSHPRMGAAGPSYEQYF. The CDR3 coding sequence is TGTGCCAGCAGTCACCCCCGGATGGGCGCAGCGGGCCCCTCCTACGAGCAGTACTTC.

Notes on this clone: Additional DNA sequences in this sample encode the identical CDR3. The rearrangement links TRBV6-5 to TRBJ2-7; 7 bases are a match to TRBD1. The V gene's germline CDR1 is MNHEY and CDR2 SVGAGI. CDR3 length: 14 amino acids. Trimming cost V 6 bases and J 0 bases; bases outside gene matches: 5. The CDR3 is CASRTGFSSYEQYF. The CDR3 DNA reads as TGTGCCAGCAGGACAGGGTTTAGCTCCTACGAGCAGTACTTC.

A single count supports this clone. Being one base from a much bigger clone, this may be a read error. This chain uses TRBV2 with TRBJ1-1, with D possibly TRBD1 on 5 matching bases. The V gene lost 6 bases and the J gene lost 1 base, with 9 bases spanning the gap. The CDR3 is made up of 13 amino acids. Germline-derived CDR1 and CDR2 are SNHLY and FYNNEI. The CDR3 loop reads CASSRDWNTEAFF. As DNA, the CDR3 is TGTGCCAGCAGCCGGGACTGGAACACTGAAGCTTTCTTT. The variable domain in full, completed from reference TRBV2 and TRBJ1-1, reads EPEVTQTPSHQVTQMGQEVILRCVPISNHLYFYWYRQILGQKVEFLVSFYNNEISEKSEIFDDQFSVERPDGSNFTLKIRSTKLEDSAMYFCASSRDWNTEAFFGQGTRLTVV.

This chain connects TRBV7-2 to TRBJ2-7; no firm D call. Germline V gene sequence: CDR1 SGHTA, CDR2 FQGNSA. The CDR3 loop spans 15 amino acids. V was clipped by 5 bases and J by 3 bases, with 17 bases between them. CDR3 protein: CASSKSQQAIYEQYF. DNA for the CDR3: TGTGCCAGCAGCAAGAGCCAGCAGGCGATCTACGAGCAGTACTTC.

The chain has TRBV6-1 and TRBJ2-5; no clear D gene. The germline CDR1 and CDR2 sequences are MNHNS and SASEGT. Trimming pared 2 bases from V and 0 bases from J, leaving 7 bases between. The CDR3 runs to 14 residues. DNA of the CDR3: TGTGCCAGCAGTGAACCCTTGTACCAAGAGACCCAGTACTTC. Its protein is CASSEPLYQETQYF.

This clone was seen once. The rearrangement uses TRBV2 and TRBJ2-7, with 8 nucleotides matching TRBD1. The V gene end was trimmed by 4 bases and the J gene end by 2 bases; junction bases not matched to a gene: 1. The V gene's germline CDR1 is SNHLY and CDR2 FYNNEI. This CDR3 contains 13 residues. For the CDR3, the DNA is TGTGCCAGCAGTGGACAGGGGACCTACGAGCAGTACTTC. Its protein product is CASSGQGTYEQYF. Filled out from reference TRBV2 and TRBJ2-7, the complete variable domain reads EPEVTQTPSHQVTQMGQEVILRCVPISNHLYFYWYRQILGQKVEFLVSFYNNEISEKSEIFDDQFSVERPDGSNFTLKIRSTKLEDSAMYFCASSGQGTYEQYFGPGTRLTVT.

In this sample, this clone turned up a few times. The gene calls are TRBV27 and TRBJ1-2; TRBD1 is a possible D gene (6 bases). The CDR3 is 14 residues long. Germline values: CDR1 MNHEY, CDR2 SMNVEV (reference sequence). Trimming took 2 bases from V and 3 from J, leaving 10 bases between them. CDR3 DNA sequence: TGTGCCAGCAGTTTAACAGGGTACGACTATGGCTACACCTTC. This gives the protein CASSLTGYDYGYTF.

V is TRBV4-1 and J is TRBJ2-1, with TRBD2 as a possible D gene (5 bases). CDR1 MGHRA and CDR2 YSYEKL come from the germline V gene. V was cut by 0 bases and J by 4 bases, with 16 bases left in between. The CDR3 spans 17 residues. CDR3 DNA sequence: TGCGCCAGCAGCCAAGATAGGAGGATAGGTCGTTACAATGAGCAGTTCTTC. Translating it yields CASSQDRRIGRYNEQFF.

The chain is built from TRBV14 and TRBJ2-3; D is possibly TRBD2 (6 bases). With 3 bases removed from V and 5 bases from J, the gap between germline ends came to 18 bases. Germline lookup yields CDR1 SGHDN and CDR2 FVKESK. The CDR3 loop spans 16 amino acids. The CDR3 nucleotides read TGTGCCAGCAGCCATATCGGGACTGAGTGGGGAGATACGCAGTATTTT. This encodes CASSHIGTEWGDTQYF.

The rearrangement uses TRBV3-1 (or the pseudogene TRBV3-2) and TRBJ1-1; TRBD1 matches 7 bases. The CDR3 contains 13 residues. V shed 7 bases and J 4 bases; nucleotides not matched to a gene: 6. Germline-derived CDR1 and CDR2 are LGHDT and YNNKEL (reference sequence). CDR3 in amino acids: CASTETGSTEAFF. The CDR3 DNA follows: TGTGCCAGCACCGAGACAGGGTCCACTGAAGCTTTCTTT.

The chain carries TRBV3-1 (or the pseudogene TRBV3-2) and TRBJ1-2; D remains unclear. The germline V and J ends were trimmed by 1 base and 6 bases, with 9 bases remaining between them. This CDR3 is built from 13 residues. The germline CDR1 and CDR2 sequences are LGHDT and YNNKEL (reference sequence). The CDR3 sequence is CASSQVGRHGYTF. Here the CDR3 DNA reads TGTGCCAGCAGCCAAGTTGGGAGACATGGCTACACCTTC.

This sequence joins TRBV13 and TRBJ2-7; 10 positions match TRBD2. The CDR3 has 15 amino acids. Germline V gives CDR1 PRHDT, CDR2 FYEKMQ (reference sequence). Trimming at V came to 6 bases and at J to 4 bases, leaving 9 bases not matched to a gene. The CDR3: CASSLPGTSEYEQYF. CDR3 bases: TGTGCCAGCAGTCTTCCCGGGACTAGCGAGTACGAGCAGTACTTC.